The 28 T cell receptor beta chains presented below share a single source sample, sequenced in a study of blood T cell repertoires in COVID-19. The data were produced by immunoSEQ multiplex PCR, yet TCRdb's version contains in-frame clones alone and is incomplete. The sample includes about 92,000 clones, around 85% of them seen just once. Sample: peripheral blood. These receptors came from an older woman with COVID-19, enrolled during active disease.

The chain carries TRBV28 and TRBJ2-7; 8 bases line up with TRBD1. V shed 4 bases, J shed 4 bases, and the junction held 6 bases outside the gene matches. The CDR3 sequence is 14 residues long. Germline loops: CDR1 MDHEN, CDR2 SYDVKM. CDR3 coding DNA: TGTGCCAGCAGTTGGGGACAGGAGGGTTACGAGCAGTACTTC. Amino acid sequence: CASSWGQEGYEQYF.

The CDR3 nucleotides are TGTGCCAGCAGCCCGGGACTAGCGGGCCCACAAGAGACCCAGTACTTC. Protein sequence: CASSPGLAGPQETQYF. The rearrangement joins TRBV7-9 to TRBJ2-5; 12 bases line up with TRBD2. The CDR3 is 16 residues long. From germline, CDR1 is SEHNR and CDR2 FQNEAQ (reference sequence). The J segment lost 2 bases and the V segment lost 5 bases, leaving 6 bases of the junction unmatched.

A single count supports this clone. This chain joins TRBV6-5 and TRBJ2-7, with a possible D match to TRBD2 (6 bases). V shed 6 bases and J shed 4 bases, with 13 bases lying between them. The CDR3 contains 13 residues. CDR1 and CDR2 (germline): MNHEY, SVGAGI. The CDR3 is CASRPIGGYEQYF. DNA of the CDR3: TGTGCCAGCAGGCCCATTGGGGGGTACGAGCAGTACTTC.

CDR3 nucleotide sequence: TGTGCCAGCAGCTTAGGCAGGGGCGACACTGAAGCTTTCTTT. This sequence encodes CASSLGRGDTEAFF. This chain links TRBV11-3 with TRBJ1-1; TRBD1 might be the D (6 bases). V was shortened by 1 base and J by 3 bases, with 9 bases between the two germline ends. The CDR3 is 14 amino acids. The germline V gene has CDR1 SGHNT and CDR2 YENEEA.

J is TRBJ1-1 and V is TRBV5-1, with 8 bases lining up with TRBD1. CDR3 length: 14 amino acids. CDR1 is SGHRS, CDR2 YFSETQ, per germline. Trimming cost V 4 bases and J 1 base; bases outside gene matches: 3. The CDR3 DNA follows: TGCGCCAGCAGCCCTGGACAGGGGAACACTGAAGCTTTCTTT. Protein sequence: CASSPGQGNTEAFF. Filled out from reference TRBV5-1 and TRBJ1-1, the complete variable domain reads KAGVTQTPRYLIKTRGQQVTLSCSPISGHRSVSWYQQTPGQGLQFLFEYFSETQRNKGNFPGRFSGRQFSNSRSEMNVSTLELGDSALYLCASSPGQGNTEAFFGQGTRLTVV.

CDR3 coding DNA: TGTGCCATCAGCAGGGAGGAGAGCTATGGCTACACCTTC. Translated, it gives CAISREESYGYTF. This chain links TRBV10-3 with TRBJ1-2, with a possible D match to TRBD1 (5 bases). This CDR3 has 13 residues. Germline lookup yields CDR1 ENHRY and CDR2 SYGVKD. V dropped 6 bases and J dropped 4 bases, with 12 bases sitting between them.

The chain combines TRBV10-3 with TRBJ1-5, with 8 bases lining up with TRBD1. The CDR3 runs to 14 residues. Germline assignment: CDR1 ENHRY and CDR2 SYGVKD. Trimming took 7 bases from V and 6 from J; bases not matched to a gene: 8. The CDR3 reads CAIKPTGDGQPQHF. CDR3 nucleotide sequence: TGTGCCATCAAACCGACAGGGGATGGTCAGCCCCAGCATTTT.

The CDR3 spells CASSSGTGVYGYTF. CDR3 nucleotides: TGTGCCAGCAGCTCAGGGACAGGCGTATATGGCTACACCTTC. The V and J genes are TRBV6-5 and TRBJ1-2; 8 bases are shared with TRBD1. The CDR3 is made up of 14 amino acids. Trimming removed 6 bases from V and 5 bases from J; junction bases left unmatched: 8. CDR1 MNHEY and CDR2 SVGAGI come from the germline V gene.

The chain couples TRBV4-1 to TRBJ2-5; TRBD2 matches 12 bases. Trimming removed 1 base from V and 4 bases from J; junction bases left unmatched: 4. CDR1 is MGHRA and CDR2 is YSYEKL in the germline V gene. This CDR3 spans 16 amino acids. The CDR3 DNA reads TGCGCCAGCAGCCAAGTTGCTAGCGGGGGGGCAGAGACCCAGTACTTC. This sequence encodes CASSQVASGGAETQYF.

This chain uses TRBV7-2 with TRBJ1-5; the match to TRBD1 covers 12 bases. The junction had 6 bases not matched to a gene; V was cut back by 0 bases and J by 9 bases. Germline CDR1 SGHTA, CDR2 FQGNSA. This CDR3 contains 16 residues. CDR3 DNA: TGTGCCAGCAGCTTAGCGGGACAGGGGGCACTGGCGCCCCAGCATTTT. Translated: CASSLAGQGALAPQHF.

V usage is TRBV18 and J usage is TRBJ2-6; D gene unclear. The CDR3 has 16 amino acids. Germline V CDR1 and CDR2: KGHSH, LQKENI. Trimming removed 0 bases from V and 0 bases from J, with 6 bases in between. The CDR3 loop is CASSPPTGSGANVLTF. The CDR3 DNA follows: TGTGCCAGCTCACCACCTACTGGCTCTGGGGCCAACGTCCTGACTTTC.

The CDR3 DNA reads TGTGCCAGCAGCTTCTTTTCCAGGGATACGCAGTATTTT. The encoded protein is CASSFFSRDTQYF. The chain recombines TRBV7-2 with TRBJ2-3; D ambiguous. V was trimmed by 3 bases and J by 6 bases, leaving 10 bases between them. The CDR3 is 13 residues long. The germline V gene has CDR1 SGHTA and CDR2 FQGNSA.

The chain combines TRBV7-3 with TRBJ1-1; tentatively, D is TRBD1 (5 bases). The CDR3 extends over 14 amino acids. Trimming took off 4 bases at V and 6 bases at J, with 15 bases between the two ends. The germline gives CDR1 SGHTA, CDR2 FQGTGA. In nucleotides, the CDR3 is TGTGCCAGCAGCTCGGGACTCCTGGGCGCTGAAGCTTTCTTT. Amino acids: CASSSGLLGAEAFF.

The rearrangement joins TRBV6-5 to TRBJ1-6; D ambiguous. Germline assignment: CDR1 MNHEY and CDR2 SVGAGI. The CDR3 length is 12 residues. Trimming removed 5 bases from V and 7 bases from J, with 6 bases in between. This chain's CDR3 is CASSQYNSPLHF. In DNA, the CDR3 is TGTGCCAGCAGTCAGTACAATTCACCCCTCCACTTT.

The V and J genes are TRBV16 and TRBJ1-4; the D gene is possibly TRBD1 (5 bases). Per the germline V gene, CDR1 is KGHSY and CDR2 is FQNENV. This CDR3 has 14 residues. The V and J ends lost 4 bases and 8 bases respectively, with 14 bases between them. CDR3 residues: CASSPRQQGEKLFF. The CDR3 nucleotides read TGTGCCAGCAGCCCACGACAGCAGGGCGAAAAACTGTTTTTT.

This clone was observed a few times. V usage is TRBV7-2 and J usage is TRBJ1-5; TRBD1 aligns across 7 bases. The CDR3 totals 13 residues. With V trimmed by 6 bases and J by 8 bases, 7 bases remained unmatched. Per germline, CDR1 SGHTA and CDR2 FQGNSA. CDR3 DNA: TGTGCCAGCAGTCGACAGGGAGGCGAGCCCCAGCATTTT. Its protein product is CASSRQGGEPQHF.

The genes are TRBV4-1 and TRBJ2-7; D possibly corresponds to TRBD1 (6 bases). The CDR3 contains 16 residues. Per the germline V gene, CDR1 is MGHRA and CDR2 is YSYEKL. V lost 1 base, J lost 1 base, and 14 bases lay in between. The CDR3 nucleotides are TGCGCCAGCAGCCAAGGGACCGGGACACTTTCCTACGAGCAGTACTTC. Protein sequence: CASSQGTGTLSYEQYF.

This clone showed up just once. This sequence joins TRBV5-1 and TRBJ2-1, with 10 nucleotides matching TRBD2. With V trimmed by 1 base and J by 8 bases, 6 bases remained unmatched. The CDR3 is 15 residues long. From germline, CDR1 is SGHRS and CDR2 YFSETQ. In DNA form, the CDR3 reads TGCGCCAGCAGCTTGAGCGGGAGGGTTGGGGATGAGCAGTTCTTC. Its translation is CASSLSGRVGDEQFF.

This clone was seen a few times. This sequence joins TRBV10-2 and TRBJ1-1; weak D call: TRBD1 (5 bases). Trimming took 10 bases from V and 6 from J, leaving 18 bases between them. This CDR3 spans 13 amino acids. CDR1 is WSHSY and CDR2 is SAAADI in the germline V gene. CDR3 bases: TGCGCCATCCGACTCCTTCGCAGGGCTGAAGCTTTCTTT. It translates to CAIRLLRRAEAFF.

The rearrangement uses TRBV12-5 and TRBJ2-6, with D uncertain. Germline V gene data show CDR1 as LGHNT and CDR2 as FRNRAP. V shed 9 bases and J shed 1 base, with 4 bases lying between them. The CDR3 sequence is 12 residues long. The CDR3 DNA is TGTGCTAGCCGGTCTGGGGCCAACGTCCTGACTTTC. Encoded protein: CASRSGANVLTF.

This sequence joins TRBV7-3 and TRBJ1-1; 8 bases are shared with TRBD1. The CDR3 is made up of 14 amino acids. Germline loops: CDR1 SGHTA, CDR2 FQGTGA. Unmatched junction bases numbered 4, after V lost 0 bases and J lost 7 bases. CDR3 in amino acids: CASSLTSGTGEAFF. CDR3 in DNA: TGTGCCAGCAGCTTAACATCGGGGACAGGTGAAGCTTTCTTT.

The rearrangement joins TRBV14 to TRBJ1-2; D is undetermined. The germline gives CDR1 SGHDN, CDR2 FVKESK. The CDR3 contains 12 residues. V lost 3 bases and J lost 4, with 6 bases in between. CDR3 nucleotides: TGTGCCAGCAGCCAGTACAGCTATGGCTACACCTTC. This sequence encodes CASSQYSYGYTF.

This chain joins TRBV2 and TRBJ1-5; D remains unclear. Trimming removed 4 bases at V and 4 bases at J, with 11 bases between. The V gene's germline CDR1 is SNHLY and CDR2 FYNNEI. There are 14 residues in the CDR3. CDR3 bases: TGTGCCAGCAGTGTGTTAATGACAAATCAGCCCCAGCATTTT. Translated: CASSVLMTNQPQHF.

V and J are TRBV5-1 and TRBJ2-6; TRBD1 matches 7 bases. With 1 base clipped from V and 2 bases from J, the junction kept 3 bases outside the gene matches. CDR3 length: 16 amino acids. Germline CDR1 SGHRS, CDR2 YFSETQ. CDR3 region: CASSLLTGAGANVLTF. The CDR3 DNA reads as TGCGCCAGCAGCTTGCTTACAGGGGCTGGGGCCAACGTCCTGACTTTC.

The rearrangement links TRBV9 to TRBJ1-6; 9 positions agree with TRBD1. With 4 bases clipped from V and 9 bases from J, the junction kept 5 bases outside the gene matches. The germline gives CDR1 SGDLS, CDR2 YYNGEE. The CDR3 totals 14 residues. CDR3 bases: TGTGCCAGCAGCTCCGGGACAGGGACTTCACCCCTCCACTTT. This codes for CASSSGTGTSPLHF. The whole variable domain, remainder taken from reference TRBV9 and TRBJ1-6, is DSGVTQTPKHLITATGQRVTLRCSPRSGDLSVYWYQQSLDQGLQFLIQYYNGEERAKGNILERFSAQQFPDLHSELNLSSLELGDSALYFCASSSGTGTSPLHFGNGTRLTVT.

CDR3 coding DNA: TGTGCCAGCAGTTTTAGAGGTGAGCAGTTCTTC. This codes for CASSFRGEQFF. The chain couples TRBV12-3 or TRBV12-4 to TRBJ2-1, with unresolved D. The CDR3 is 11 amino acids. V lost 3 bases, J lost 9 bases, and 6 bases lay in between.

This clone has a single count. The chain joins TRBV11-1 to TRBJ2-7; maybe TRBD1 (5 bases). Germline V gene lookup returns CDR1 SGHAT and CDR2 FQDESV (reference sequence). The CDR3 is made up of 13 amino acids. Trimming removed 4 bases at V and 2 bases at J, with 9 bases between. CDR3 sequence reads: CASSYGQTYEQYF. In DNA, the CDR3 is TGTGCCAGCAGCTATGGACAAACCTACGAGCAGTACTTC.

The chain joins TRBV6-2 or TRBV6-3 to TRBJ1-6; weak D call: TRBD1 (5 bases). CDR3 size: 14 residues. V was cut by 2 bases and J by 9 bases, with 11 bases left in between. Looked up from germline, CDR1 is MNHEY and CDR2 is SVGEGT. The CDR3 region has the DNA TGTGCCAGCAGTTACCGCGGGGCTGGTTCACCCCTCCACTTT. This gives the protein CASSYRGAGSPLHF.